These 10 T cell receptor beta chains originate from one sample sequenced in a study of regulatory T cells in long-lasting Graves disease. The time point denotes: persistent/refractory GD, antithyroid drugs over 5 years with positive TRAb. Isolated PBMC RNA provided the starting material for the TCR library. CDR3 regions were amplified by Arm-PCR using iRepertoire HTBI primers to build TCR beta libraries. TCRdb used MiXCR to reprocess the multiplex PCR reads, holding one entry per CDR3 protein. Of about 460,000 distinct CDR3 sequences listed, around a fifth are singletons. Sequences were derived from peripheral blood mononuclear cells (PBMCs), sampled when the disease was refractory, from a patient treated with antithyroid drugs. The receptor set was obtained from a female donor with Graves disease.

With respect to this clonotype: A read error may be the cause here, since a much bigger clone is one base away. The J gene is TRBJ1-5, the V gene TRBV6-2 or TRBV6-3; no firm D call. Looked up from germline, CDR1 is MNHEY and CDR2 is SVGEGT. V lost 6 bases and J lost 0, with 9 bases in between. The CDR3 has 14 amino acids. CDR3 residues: CASSWTPSNQPQHF. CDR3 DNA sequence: TGTGCCAGCAGCTGGACCCCTAGCAATCAGCCCCAGCATTTT.

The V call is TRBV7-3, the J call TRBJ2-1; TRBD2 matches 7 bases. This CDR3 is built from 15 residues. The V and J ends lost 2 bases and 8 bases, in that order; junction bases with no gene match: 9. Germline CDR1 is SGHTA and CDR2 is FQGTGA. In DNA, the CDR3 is TGTGCCAGCAGCTTATTCGGCGGGAGTAGGGATGAGCAGTTCTTC. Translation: CASSLFGGSRDEQFF.

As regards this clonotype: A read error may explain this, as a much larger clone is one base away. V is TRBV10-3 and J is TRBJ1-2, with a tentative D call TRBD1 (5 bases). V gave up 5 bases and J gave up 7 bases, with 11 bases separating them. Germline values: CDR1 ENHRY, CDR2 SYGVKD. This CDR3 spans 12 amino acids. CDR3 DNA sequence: TGTGCCATCAGTTTCGCAGGGACTGGCTACACCTTC. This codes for CAISFAGTGYTF.

Here the CDR3 reads CSARIAGFEAFF. In DNA, the CDR3 is TGCAGTGCTAGAATAGCAGGATTTGAAGCTTTCTTT. The rearrangement uses TRBV20-1 and TRBJ1-1, with D unclear. The ends were cut back, 2 bases at V and 7 bases at J, with 11 bases in the middle. CDR1 and CDR2 from the germline V gene are DFQATT and SNEGSKA (reference sequence). The CDR3 covers 12 residues.

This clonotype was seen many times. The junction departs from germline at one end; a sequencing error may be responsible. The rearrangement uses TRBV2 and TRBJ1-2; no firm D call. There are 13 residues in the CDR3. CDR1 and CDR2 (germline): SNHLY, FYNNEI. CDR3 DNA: TGTGCCAGCAGGGAAGACGGAGCCTATGGCTACACCTTC. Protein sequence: CASREDGAYGYTF.

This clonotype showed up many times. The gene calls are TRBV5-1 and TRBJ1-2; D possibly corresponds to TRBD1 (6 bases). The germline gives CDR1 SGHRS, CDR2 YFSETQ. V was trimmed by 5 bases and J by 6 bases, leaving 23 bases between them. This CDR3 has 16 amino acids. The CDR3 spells CASSLYTGIRSDGYTF. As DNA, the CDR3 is TGCGCCAGCAGTTTATATACAGGGATTCGAAGCGATGGCTACACCTTC.

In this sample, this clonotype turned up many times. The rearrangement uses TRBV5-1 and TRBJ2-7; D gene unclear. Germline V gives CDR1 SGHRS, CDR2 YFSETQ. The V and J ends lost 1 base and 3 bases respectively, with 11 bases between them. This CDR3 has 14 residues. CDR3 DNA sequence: TGCGCCAGCAGCTTGTCTGCCACGAACTACGAGCAGTACTTC. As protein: CASSLSATNYEQYF. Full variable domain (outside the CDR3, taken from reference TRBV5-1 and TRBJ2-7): KAGVTQTPRYLIKTRGQQVTLSCSPISGHRSVSWYQQTPGQGLQFLFEYFSETQRNKGNFPGRFSGRQFSNSRSEMNVSTLELGDSALYLCASSLSATNYEQYFGPGTRLTVT.

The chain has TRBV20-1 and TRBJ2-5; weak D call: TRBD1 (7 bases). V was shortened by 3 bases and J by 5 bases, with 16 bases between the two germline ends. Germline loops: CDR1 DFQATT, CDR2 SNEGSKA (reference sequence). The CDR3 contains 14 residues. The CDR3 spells CSASSRQGLETQYF. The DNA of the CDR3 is TGCAGTGCTAGTTCGCGACAGGGACTGGAGACCCAGTACTTC.

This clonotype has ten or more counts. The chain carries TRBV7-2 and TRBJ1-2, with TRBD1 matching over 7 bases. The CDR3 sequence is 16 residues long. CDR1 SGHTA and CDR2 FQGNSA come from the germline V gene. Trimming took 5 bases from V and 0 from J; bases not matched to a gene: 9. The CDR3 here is CASSPVGGWANYGYTF. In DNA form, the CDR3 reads TGTGCCAGCAGCCCAGTAGGGGGCTGGGCTAACTATGGCTACACCTTC.

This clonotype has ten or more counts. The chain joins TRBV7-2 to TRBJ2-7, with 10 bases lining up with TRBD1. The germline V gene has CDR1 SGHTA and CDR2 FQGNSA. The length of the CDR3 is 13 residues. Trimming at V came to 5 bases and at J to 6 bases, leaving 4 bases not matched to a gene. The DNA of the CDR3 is TGTGCCAGCAGCCGGGACAGGGGAAGCGAGCAGTACTTC. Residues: CASSRDRGSEQYF.